This TCR beta chain was sequenced for a study of CD8 T cells in ankylosing spondylitis. The CDR3 extends over 15 amino acids. V shed 6 bases and J shed 2 bases, with 17 bases lying between them. The germline V gene has CDR1 MDHEN and CDR2 SYDVKM. TCRdb recomputed calls from the 5' RACE reads with MiXCR, one row per CDR3 protein. The sample has roughly 120,000 distinct CDR3 sequences; roughly 13% are singletons. This clonotype was found a few times. What it binds is unknown. Points from the study as a whole: Seemingly characteristic of ankylosing spondylitis blood was a TCR beta motif consisting of under 10 highly homologous variants. A number of the motif variants had already been described in reactive arthritis synovial fluid and blood.

This sequence joins TRBV28 and TRBJ2-7; tentative D call: TRBD1 (7 bases). The sequence was collected from a female donor with ankylosing spondylitis or in good health (not recorded which). Sequenced input: blood, either unsorted or a sorted T cell fraction (not recorded which). The chain's CDR3 is CASSPPTGTPYEQYF. CDR3 nucleotide sequence: TGTGCCAGCAGCCCCCCGACAGGGACTCCCTACGAGCAGTACTTC.